A single TCR beta chain is shown here with its context. This receptor's antigen is unknown. No qualities accompany the bases; no much larger clone lies one base away. Inclusive of the bounding cysteine and phenylalanine, the CDR3 is 16 residues long. Kept here is only the CDR3 DNA, which spans 48 bases and is read in frame from base 1. V is pared back by 1 base and J by 0 bases, with 10 bases lying between the germline termini. The germline V gene supplies CDR1 MDHEN and CDR2 SYDVKM. Using the deep immunoSEQ assay, TCR CDR3 regions were amplified from genomic DNA by multiplex PCR. Extracted genomic DNA from each cell subset was spread evenly across all wells of several immunoSEQ 96-well plates, with each plate serving as a replicate. For sorted subsets, each replicate PCR was loaded with 200 to 250 ng genomic DNA, equivalent to 30,000 to 35,000 T cell genomes. The purified libraries were quantified using a Qubit 3.0 fluorometer, sized with a Bioanalyzer 2100, and then quantified again using the KAPA Library Quantification kit. A separate single-read 150-cycle Illumina NextSeq 550 flow cell was used to sequence each immunoSEQ 96-well plate. For the original study's pipeline: Because only junctional sequences without quality scores were contained in the immunoSEQ output, filtering matching that applied to full-length reads could not be performed. To assign V/J genes and CDR3, sequences were annotated against IMGT germline references using PyIR, a Python wrapper for IgBLAST v1.9. Reads were filtered out if the reads had weak V/J assignments (E-value above 1e-6), no CDR3, stop codons, out-of-frame junctions, or ambiguous translated residues. A V3J clonotype was defined by an identical inferred V gene, J gene, and CDR3 amino acid sequence. The percentage overlap between two repertoires was calculated by dividing the number of shared unique clonotypes by the size of the smaller repertoire. Repertoire richness was assessed with RTK rarefaction, the Chao1 estimator, and Recon v2.1 estimates of unobserved clonotypes. Generation probabilities were computed with OLGA for all TCRbeta clonotypes obtained by the gDNA method from several donors. Drawn from immuneACCESS, this table holds only the in-frame rearrangements with V and J called that TCRdb kept. Clones are partly lost; checked studies trace under half to an unresolved V gene and leave the rest unexplained. The DNA gave D and trimming, while V, J and clone size come from that table. The table for this sample lists approximately 2.1 million clones; 85% to 95% of them were counted only once. The ten largest clones represent about 0.41% of the sample.

The data originate from a study of shared clonotypes between healthy human individuals (dated by TCRdb to the early 2020s). About the full investigation: The cohort comprised a couple of women and a few men aged 18 to 49 years. For each donor, CD4 naive and CD4 memory were each given three plates, CD8 naive was given two plates, and CD8 memory was given one plate. To estimate repertoire size and how much clonotypes are shared between individuals, the study performed deep sequencing of blood TCR repertoires from a few healthy adults. Libraries were prepared and TCR repertoires were sequenced by different laboratories using diverse techniques, in order to increase sequencing depth and limit assay-specific biases. Leukapheresis yielded between about 0.94 and 8.9 billion PBMCs per donor.

General study outcomes and caveats: Sharing across a few donors was observed for around 4.8% of naive CD4, under 4% of naive CD8, 2% to 2.5% of memory CD4, and 0.4% of memory CD8 clonotypes. Pairwise subsampling indicated that sequencing depth was expected to affect the degree of clonotype sharing among donors. Higher generation probabilities were observed for clonotypes shared by all four sorted-subset donors than for non-shared clonotypes. Rarefaction of sorted-subset datasets indicated incomplete sequencing despite the large sequencing depth. Because the study included only a small number of donors, the genetic and exposure-history diversity represented was limited. Naive subsets generally had larger estimated clonotype richness than memory subsets. Sampling was restricted to blood, and TCR repertoires in tissues likely differ from the TCR repertoires found in blood.

Donors were healthy HIV-negative adults with no recently reported acute infections or vaccinations. Every donor was a Caucasian adult living in Nashville, Tennessee, USA. Magnetic negative selection was used to enrich CD4+ T cells, after which naive cells were positively selected on CD45RA and the negative fraction became the memory subset. After blood collection by leukapheresis, PBMCs were isolated using Ficoll-Histopaque density gradient centrifugation and then cryopreserved in the vapor phase of liquid nitrogen. Analytical flow cytometry was used to check the purity and quantity of each magnetically sorted T cell population. Genomic DNA was isolated from each sorted fraction and quantified by UV absorbance on a Nanodrop 2000c.

The sequencing input was naive CD4+ T cells from PBMCs. The cell subset or site label of this sample denotes: CD45RA+ positively selected. The rearranged chain carries TRBV28 and TRBJ1-3; possibly the D gene is TRBD1, per 5 matching bases. This receptor was taken from a man between 18 and 35 years old in good health. Some clones in this sample may be carry-over from other donors' samples. CDR3 loop: CASSLLEGPSGNTIYF. The nucleotide sequence reads as follows: TGTGCCAGCAGTTTATTAGAGGGGCCCTCTGGAAACACCATATATTTT.